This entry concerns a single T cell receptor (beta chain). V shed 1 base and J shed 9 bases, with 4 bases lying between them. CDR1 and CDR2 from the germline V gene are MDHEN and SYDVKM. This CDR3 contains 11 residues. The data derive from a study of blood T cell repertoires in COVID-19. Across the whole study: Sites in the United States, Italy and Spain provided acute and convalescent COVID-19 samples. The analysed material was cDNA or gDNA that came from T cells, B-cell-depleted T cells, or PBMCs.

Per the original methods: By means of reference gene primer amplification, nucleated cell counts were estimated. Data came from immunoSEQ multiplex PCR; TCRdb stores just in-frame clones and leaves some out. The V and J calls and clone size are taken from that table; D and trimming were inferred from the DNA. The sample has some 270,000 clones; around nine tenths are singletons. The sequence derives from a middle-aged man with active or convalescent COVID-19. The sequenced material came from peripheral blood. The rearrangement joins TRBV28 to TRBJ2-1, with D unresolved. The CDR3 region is CASSLSLEQFF. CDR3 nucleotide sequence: TGTGCCAGCAGTTTATCCCTTGAGCAGTTCTTC.